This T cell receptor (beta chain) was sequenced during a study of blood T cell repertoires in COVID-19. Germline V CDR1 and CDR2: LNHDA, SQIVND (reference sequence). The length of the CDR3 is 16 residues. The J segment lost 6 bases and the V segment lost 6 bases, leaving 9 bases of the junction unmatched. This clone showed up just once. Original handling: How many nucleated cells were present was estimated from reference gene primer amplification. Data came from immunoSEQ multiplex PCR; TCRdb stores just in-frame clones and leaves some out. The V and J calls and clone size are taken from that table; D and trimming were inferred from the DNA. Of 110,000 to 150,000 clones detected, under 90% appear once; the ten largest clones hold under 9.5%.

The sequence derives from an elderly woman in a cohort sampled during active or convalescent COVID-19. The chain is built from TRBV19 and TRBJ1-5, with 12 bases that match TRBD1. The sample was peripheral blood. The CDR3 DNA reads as TGTGCCAGTAGGCCTCCGGGACAGGGGGCAGGTCAGCCCCAGCATTTT. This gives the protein CASRPPGQGAGQPQHF.